This entry features one TCR beta chain sequence. Antigen specificity is unknown. TCRdb passed the reads through MiXCR, listing each CDR3 protein once. The sample consists of some 700,000 distinct CDR3 sequences, roughly a third of them appearing once. The source of the sample is a study of T cell repertoires in cytomegalovirus infection. V was pared by 6 bases and J by 8 bases, with 16 bases between. The CDR3 consists of 12 residues. The germline gives CDR1 DFQATT, CDR2 SNEGSKA (reference sequence). The receptor was isolated from a human donor in good health (CMV status not recorded). Some clones in this sample may be carry-over from other donors' samples. The sample in question was cultured PBMCs, obtained from culture after CMV antigen stimulation. This chain links TRBV20-1 with TRBJ1-1; tentatively, D is TRBD1 (6 bases). DNA for the CDR3: TGCAGTGCCGGGGGCTCAACAAAGGAAGCTTTCTTT. This encodes CSAGGSTKEAFF.